This entry features one TCR beta chain sequence. The record originates from a study of shared clonotypes between healthy human individuals. The naive CD8 subset, CD45RO-negative cells positively selected for CCR7, excluded terminally differentiated effector memory CD45RA+ cells. Donation came from healthy HIV-negative adults that had no recent acute infections or vaccinations. The V end lost 10 bases, the J end lost 1 base, and 13 bases lay between the germline ends. This CDR3 region has 13 residues. Germline-derived CDR1 and CDR2 are SNHLY and FYNNEI. Assay: immunoSEQ multiplex PCR; the TCRdb copy retains only in-frame clones and omits some. This sample has 750,000 to 1,000,000 clones, with approximately 92% found just once.

The material sequenced was naive CD8+ T cells sorted from blood. This TCR was sampled from a man aged 25 to 40 in good health. V gene TRBV2 combines with J gene TRBJ1-1, with TRBD1 as a possible D gene (6 bases). CDR3 amino acids: CATLGGRNTEAFF. The CDR3 nucleotides read TGTGCCACCTTGGGGGGCAGGAACACTGAAGCTTTCTTT.